This TCR beta chain was recovered during a study of cytomegalovirus exposure and HLA in healthy donors (dated by TCRdb to about 2017). Turning to the overall study: An earlier analysis of roughly 500 of the donors reported approximately 300 Gb of sequence data and around 100 million unique TCR beta sequences obtained from roughly 180 million T cells. Both class I and class II loci were covered by HLA typing, at four-digit resolution. Rather than drawing on any new phenotypic data, the later analysis identified candidate immune exposures from TCR beta sequences and the way those sequences occurred across donors. Donor age, sex, ethnicity and CMV serostatus were collected together with the repertoire data. Genome-wide SNP genotypes for about three fifths of the roughly 670 donors were used in a later genetic analysis, which treated that subset as a discovery cohort. A separate validation cohort of some 130 different subjects was used in addition to the roughly 640-subject first cohort. Approximately 300 gigabases of sequencing data and around 87 million unique TCR sequences were included in an early release covering about 700 HLA-typed donors. Five DR-DQ haplotypes were treated as single units for association and clustering because of strong linkage in the cohort. Among around 400 genotyped donors of the cohort, an average of approximately 250,000 unique TCR beta nucleotide sequences were sequenced per donor, roughly 20% of them non-productive. A later analysis re-examined previously published TCR beta repertoires from more than 650 donors and added high-resolution HLA genotyping to investigate patterns of TCR occurrence. An earlier analysis of several hundred of the donors applied high-throughput TCR beta sequencing to assess whether each TCR beta V gene segment acted as functional or pseudogenic. All discovery cohort repertoires had been generated using a single sequencing platform. The study aimed to test whether cataloging public T cell receptors could reveal signatures of past pathogen exposure. Of the roughly 400 genotyped donors, 81% were placed in the genetic ancestry cluster associated with self-reported Caucasian donors. To predict cytomegalovirus infection status, the study combined high-throughput TCR immunosequencing, statistical association of individual TCRs with disease status, and machine learning. Using immunosequencing, the study profiled T cell repertoires from around 670 subjects and related those repertoires to cytomegalovirus serostatus. Typing coverage varied by locus: about 620-630 donors for A, B, C, DRB1 and DQB1; some 520 for DQA1; about 600 for DPA1; around 490 for DPB1.

Remarks on this clone: The specificity of this receptor is unknown. Base qualities are not at hand, and no much larger clone is one base apart.

The CDR3 spans 19 residues, from the cysteine through the phenylalanine. The entry retains the CDR3 DNA only, 57 bases that are in frame from base 1. The germline V gene (reference sequence) provides CDR1 MNHEY and CDR2 SMNVEV. Trimming takes 5 bases off V and 0 bases off J; junction bases not matched to a gene: 14. Library preparation was by the immunoSEQ multiplex PCR assay. For the multiplex PCR, a mixture combining 60 forward primers for TCR Vbeta segments and 13 reverse primers for TCR Jbeta segments was used. Amplification of the CDR3 region of rearranged TCR beta genes was performed with a multiplex PCR assay on genomic DNA. The amplified TCR beta libraries were sequenced on the Illumina HiSeq System as 87-base-pair reads. As for the original processing: Across the roughly 670 repertoires, a later analysis counted tens of millions of unique TCR beta chains, roughly 11 million of which were shared by at least two donors. A nearest-neighbor algorithm error-corrected the raw reads and collapsed the reads into unique sequences, merging closely related sequences to remove PCR and sequencing errors. V, D and J gene segments were assigned by aligning CDR3 sequences to IMGT reference sequences. For a sequence to be retained, a match of at least six nucleotides to both a V gene segment and a J gene segment was required. Rearrangements were classified as productive when the CDR3 lacked stop codons and remained in frame with V and J, and all other rearrangements were classified as non-productive. CDR3 was defined by IMGT convention, running from the second conserved V-encoded cysteine to the conserved J-encoded phenylalanine. In an earlier analysis of roughly 610 of the donors, sequences lacking an unambiguous match to a single V gene segment were excluded. In an earlier analysis of approximately 560 of the donors, a V segment was called functional when productive rearrangements were above 56.7%, and segregating when the standard deviation between donors exceeded 5%. A statistical classification framework was developed to diagnose cytomegalovirus status using the catalog of TCR beta chain sequences. In a later analysis, V and J genes were assigned by comparing TCR nucleotide sequences against IMGT/GENE-DB human TR gene sequences. The TCRdist pipeline was used in a later analysis to assign CDR3 sequences and most-parsimonious VDJ recombination scenarios. In a later analysis, each TCR beta chain was defined by its CDR3 amino acid sequence together with its V-gene family, and reads lacking a unique V-gene family were excluded. In a later analysis, around 600 highly shared, low-generation-probability nucleotide sequences were removed to address suspected cross-contamination and a sequencing artifact. A later analysis calculated a clonal expansion index for each public chain from normalized within-repertoire ranks of inferred template counts. Generation probabilities in a later analysis came from a VDJ recombination model fitted to out-of-frame rearrangements, and those results were checked against IGoR. In a later analysis, hypergeometric tests were used to score TCR-TCR, TCR-HLA and TCR-CMV co-occurrence, with a repertoire-size bias correction applied to TCR pairs. A later analysis estimated false discovery rates by permuting HLA or CMV assignments 20 times. In a later analysis, co-occurring TCRs were grouped with DBSCAN, and TCRdist sequence similarity was added when clustering was performed within HLA-allele-positive subsets. Co-occurrence clustering excluded repertoires with fewer than 30,000 or more than 120,000 public chains, plus five with anomalous nucleotide sharing. The immuneACCESS repertoire file appears here via TCRdb, limited to in-frame rearrangements. These files lack a portion of the clones; in checked studies, under half of the deficit traces to unresolved V genes, and the cause of the others is not known. V and J calls and clone size are those listed in that table; D and trimming were worked out from the DNA. Recorded for this sample are nearly 110,000 clones; 65% to 85% of them occurred a single time. The top ten clones comprise roughly 2.3% of the sample.

The cohort was made up of under 800 healthy bone marrow donors. Cohort members were all nominally healthy when sampled, although unrecorded immune exposures were likely present. The donor was CMV seronegative and was included in the group of around 320 seronegative cohort members. Every donor gave a peripheral blood sample, and the peripheral blood mononuclear cells from that sample were used for TCR beta sequencing. The Qiagen DNeasy Blood Extraction Kit was used to extract genomic DNA from the blood cell samples. Summary of the overall study and its limitations: A further reported finding was that TCR beta sequences accurately predicted the HLA-A and HLA-B alleles for most subjects in the first cohort. Some IMGT-functional V segments, including TRBV6-2 and TRBV6-3, could not be distinguished by the 87-base-pair reads and were therefore excluded. Most TCR sequences were seen in very few donors, while some public TCRs were found in many individuals. About 17 rarely observed V segments, including chromosome 9 orphons, were excluded from the earlier analysis of about 600 of the donors because counts were too low. In a later analysis, HLA-associated TCR beta chains showed more clonal expansion and lower generation probabilities than non-associated chains that were equally common. Immune exposure information for the cohort was limited to CMV serostatus. Roughly uniform sequencing depth across donors was assumed in presence/absence analyses, although this assumption may not hold. HLA typing was unavailable for some donors at each locus, so association tests used only the typed subset. In the study, about 150 TCR beta chains were listed as associated with cytomegalovirus. Correlated functional status among segregating V segments might be attributable to linkage disequilibrium, but an unknown experimental factor could not be ruled out. In vitro tests confirmed that three of the cytomegalovirus-associated TCR beta chains recognize cytomegalovirus antigens. In a later analysis, most CMV-associated TCR beta chains were found to appear HLA-restricted, with HLA associations seemingly driven largely by CMV exposure. In an earlier analysis of approximately 590 of the donors, most TCR beta V segments appeared in productive rearrangements about 87% or about 30% of the time, broadly matching IMGT annotations. At a false discovery rate of 0.05, a later analysis linked some 18,000 TCR beta sequences to specific HLA alleles. The authors suggested that the approach could potentially be generalized to other disease states and immunological phenotypes. According to a later analysis, TCR association rates differed among HLA loci, with DRB1 alleles showing the most associated TCRs and HLA-C alleles showing the fewest. When HLA alleles, especially DR and DQ, strongly co-occurred, TCR associations were difficult to assign to individual alleles. The classifier was reported to diagnose cytomegalovirus status with high specificity and sensitivity in both the original cohort and the validation cohort. A cluster of highly shared sequence variants was judged likely to be a technical artifact of the sequencing pipeline. A later analysis reported that several top co-occurrence clusters appeared linked to parvovirus B19, influenza, CMV and Epstein-Barr virus. In a later genetic analysis, fewer N-insertions in productive TCRs were reported among donors in an Asian-associated ancestry cluster than the approximately 670-donor mean. In this cohort, only TCR beta chains were sequenced, and detectable features were limited by the absence of alpha or paired-chain data. V-gene and J-gene trimming of TCR beta chains was associated with a missense DCLRE1C variant in a later genetic analysis, and the association was replicated in an independent cohort.

Sequenced: PBMCs. The chain couples TRBV27 to TRBJ1-5, with 9 middle bases fitting TRBD1. This clonotype was obtained from a man aged 18 to 35 in good health and CMV-seronegative. The CDR3 reads as follows: CASSPLGQGPEYSNQPQHF. Read as DNA, the sequence is TGTGCCAGCAGTCCACTAGGACAGGGGCCGGAGTATAGCAATCAGCCCCAGCATTTT.